The present entry profiles one TCR beta chain with its context. The antigen it recognizes is unknown. Within one base of it there is no much larger clone, and no base qualities were kept. A MiSeq instrument was used for deep resolution sequencing, which targeted depths ranging from 1 in 1 million up to 1 in 200,000 T cells, with coverage averaging 10x for each clonotype. The immunoSEQ hsTCRB Kit was used to generate the TCR beta libraries. Per the authors' processing: The data were analyzed with ImmunoSEQ Analyzer and ImmunoSEQ Data Assistant, and V, D and J gene assignments followed IMGT definitions. Clonality was computed as one minus normalized Shannon entropy of productive rearrangement frequencies, ranging from 0 to 1. Only overrepresented clonotypes making up at least 0.05% of each patient's repertoire were included in the public clonotype analysis. Some 14 age-matched healthy donor repertoires from immuneACCESS served as clonality controls. What TCRdb holds here is the immuneACCESS table cut down to in-frame rearrangements. Part of the clones is not present; checked against another copy, under half of the missing clones reflect an unresolved V gene, and the others are unexplained. From that table come the V and J calls and clone size; the DNA was used to work out D and trimming. The table for this sample lists under 150,000 clones; around four fifths of them were counted only once. Together, the top ten hold 3% to 4% of the sample.

Per the publication, the time point label means: approximately 25 months on ibrutinib. Approximately 2 micrograms of genomic DNA were extracted from cryopreserved PBMCs for TCR beta library preparation. High-throughput TCR beta sequencing was performed on longitudinal blood samples from CLL patients receiving ibrutinib monotherapy. The patients were enrolled in a single-center, open-label phase 2 trial of ibrutinib monotherapy. The entry originates in a study of cytotoxic CD8 clonotypes in ibrutinib-treated CLL (dated by TCRdb to the early 2020s). Study-wide context: The cohort included roughly 15 treatment-naive and fewer than 12 relapsed/refractory patients; about 18 were IGHV unmutated. Partial responses were observed in approximately 24 patients and complete responses in 2; after a median follow-up of about 69 months, remission was maintained in approximately 14 patients and progression was observed in approximately 12. Response samples were taken after a median of 12 months on treatment, ranging from about 6 to 40 months. An average of around 260,000 productive templates and approximately 90,000 productive rearrangements was obtained per sample. Of the 80 to 95 participants in the trial, about 25 had longitudinal samples available. Cryopreserved peripheral blood mononuclear cells were obtained before treatment, at response, and at either sustained remission or disease progression. All remission and progressive disease samples were collected while patients were still receiving ibrutinib. Results and caveats for the whole study, not just this receptor: Clonality increased at ibrutinib response, stayed stable in sustained remission, and fell back toward baseline at progression. At baseline, clonality was higher than in age-matched healthy donors and showed a strong correlation with circulating CD8+ T-cell counts. Lymph node repertoires were not examined, and the timing of sampling was not matched between patients in sustained remission and those whose disease progressed. Public clonotypes were rare and either shrank or stayed stable during treatment, and the rise in clonality at ibrutinib response reflected expansion of private clonotypes.

V is cut by 8 bases and J by 6 bases, and the space between the germline ends is 5 bases. The germline V gene sets CDR1 to SNHLY and CDR2 to FYNNEI. The CDR3 holds 10 amino acids from the cysteine to the phenylalanine. The CDR3 DNA has 30 bases and is translated from base 1. This material consisted of PBMCs, taken after 24 months of ibrutinib treatment. This TCR came from a human donor with chronic lymphocytic leukemia. This sequence uses TRBV2 and TRBJ2-1, with an unclear D gene assignment. The base sequence is TGTGCCAGCTTAGTCAATGAGCAGTTCTTC. This encodes CASLVNEQFF.